One and the same sample provided the 10 T cell receptor beta chains below, sequenced in a study of shared clonotypes between healthy human individuals. The naive CD8 fraction comprised CD45RO-negative cells positively selected for CCR7 and excluded terminally differentiated effector memory CD45RA+ cells. TCRdb's table, derived via immunoSEQ multiplex PCR, lists solely in-frame clones and lacks some. The sample shows 2 million to 2.5 million clones, over 85% of them seen only once. Sequenced sample: naive CD8+ T cells sorted from blood. The receptors come from a man younger than 35 in good health.

The chain carries TRBV5-4 and TRBJ2-7; 9 bases line up with TRBD1. V lost 3 bases to trimming and J lost 3 bases; unmatched junction nucleotides: 7. From germline, CDR1 is SGHNT and CDR2 YYREEE (reference sequence). The CDR3 covers 15 residues. CDR3 amino acids: CASSSAGTGIYEQYF. The CDR3, as DNA: TGTGCCAGCAGCTCGGCCGGGACAGGGATCTACGAGCAGTACTTC.

The chain combines TRBV9 with TRBJ2-7; D perhaps matches TRBD1 (6 bases). The germline V gene has CDR1 SGDLS and CDR2 YYNGEE. The CDR3 contains 13 residues. The V end was cut by 5 bases, the J end by 3 bases, with 12 bases between. The CDR3 DNA reads TGTGCCAGCAGTGATGGACAGAGCTACGAGCAGTACTTC. This translates into CASSDGQSYEQYF.

V gene TRBV5-1 combines with J gene TRBJ1-1; 11 bases are shared with TRBD1. The CDR3 length is 14 residues. V shed 7 bases, J shed 3 bases, and the junction held 5 bases outside the gene matches. The V gene's germline CDR1 is SGHRS and CDR2 YFSETQ. The CDR3 region is CASQGQGADTEAFF. CDR3 nucleotide sequence: TGCGCCAGCCAAGGACAGGGGGCGGACACTGAAGCTTTCTTT.

For this clone: Other DNA sequences in the same sample also yield this CDR3. The CDR3 nucleotides are TGTGCCAGCAGTTACTCGGGGTCCCTCTATGGCTACACCTTC. Translation gives CASSYSGSLYGYTF. The chain joins TRBV6-5 to TRBJ1-2; D not resolved. Trimming removed 0 bases at V and 4 bases at J, with 9 bases between. This CDR3 has 14 residues. Germline CDR1 and CDR2: MNHEY and SVGAGI.

This chain links TRBV19 with TRBJ2-3; no firm D call. The CDR3 is 13 residues long. Germline V CDR1 and CDR2: LNHDA, SQIVND (reference sequence). The V end lost 5 bases, the J end lost 2 bases, and 8 bases lay between the germline ends. As DNA, the CDR3 is TGTGCCAGTAGTCCGCAAAACACAGATACGCAGTATTTT. This sequence encodes CASSPQNTDTQYF.

This clone was picked up a small number of times. J is TRBJ1-6 and V is TRBV14, with D uncertain. This CDR3 is built from 13 residues. The V end lost 3 bases, the J end lost 14 bases, and 14 bases lay between the germline ends. CDR1 and CDR2 from the germline V gene are SGHDN and FVKESK. The CDR3 sequence is CASSQDGMLSLHF. CDR3 bases: TGTGCCAGCAGCCAGGACGGGATGTTGTCCCTCCACTTT.

Remarks on this clone: The same CDR3 is also encoded by other DNA sequences in this sample. This sequence joins TRBV7-9 and TRBJ2-2; D not resolved. CDR1 SEHNR and CDR2 FQNEAQ come from the germline V gene (reference sequence). Trimming left V 6 bases short and J 2 bases short, with 4 bases between. The CDR3 is 12 residues long. The CDR3 region has the DNA TGTGCCAGCAGAGGTAACACCGGGGAGCTGTTTTTT. Protein sequence: CASRGNTGELFF.

The chain links TRBV6-1 to TRBJ2-7; TRBD1 aligns across 8 bases. V dropped 3 bases and J dropped 4; count of bases not matched to a gene: 5. The germline V gene encodes CDR1 MNHNS and CDR2 SASEGT. The CDR3 contains 14 residues. The CDR3 sequence is CASSDVGQGYEQYF. CDR3 DNA: TGTGCCAGCAGTGATGTCGGACAGGGATACGAGCAGTACTTC.

CDR3 nucleotides: TGTGCCAGCAGCTTCGGCAACAATCAGCCCCAGCATTTT. This translates into CASSFGNNQPQHF. This chain links TRBV7-6 with TRBJ1-5; D is ambiguous. The CDR3 totals 13 residues. Between the trimmed V and J ends, which lost 3 bases and 3 bases, there was a span of 6 bases. The V gene's germline CDR1 is SGHVS and CDR2 FNYEAQ.

Turning to this clone: The same CDR3 can be traced to other DNA sequences in this sample. The rearrangement uses TRBV11-2 and TRBJ2-5, with 7 bases identical to TRBD2. The CDR3 runs 13 residues. V shed 3 bases and J 5 bases; nucleotides not matched to a gene: 3. In germline, CDR1 is SGHAT, CDR2 FQNNGV. The CDR3 region is CASSLVGGETQYF. CDR3 bases: TGTGCCAGCAGCTTGGTGGGAGGGGAGACCCAGTACTTC.